Listed below are T cell receptor beta chains from one sample, sequenced in a study of shared clonotypes between healthy human individuals. The protocol was immunoSEQ multiplex PCR, while the TCRdb copy is restricted to in-frame clones and leaves out a portion. Altogether approximately 600,000 clones are present, 95% being singletons, with the ten largest covering over 0.1%. The material sequenced was naive CD8+ T cells sorted from blood. The receptors here all came from a woman aged 25 to 45 in good health. Each CDR3 is given with its conserved first and last residue. D genes are given only for firm matches. The size of a clone is reported for some rows only, either as once, few or many, or as a class for expanded clones.

D	V	J	size	DNA	CDR3
-	TRBV27	TRBJ1-5	-	TGTGCCAGCAGTTTATCAGGGACCCAGCCCCAGCATTTT	CASSLSGTQPQHF
-	TRBV28	TRBJ1-1	once	TGTGCCAGCAGTGCTGGAGGGCCTGAAGCTTTCTTT	CASSAGGPEAFF
TRBD1	TRBV27	TRBJ1-2	-	TGTGCCAGCTGGTCGGACAGGGTGTATGGCTACACCTTC	CASWSDRVYGYTF
-	TRBV28	TRBJ1-1	-	TGTGCCAGCAGTTTAGGGTCAGTGAACACTGAAGCTTTCTTT	CASSLGSVNTEAFF
-	TRBV27	TRBJ2-7	once	TGTGCCAGCAGCATAGATCGAGCGACCCTCCTCTGGGAGCAGTACTTC	CASSIDRATLLWEQYF
-	TRBV7-9	TRBJ2-7	few	TGTGCCAGCAGTTCCACAGACGCCTACGAGCAGTACTTC	CASSSTDAYEQYF
-	TRBV27	TRBJ1-2	-	TGTGCCAGCAGTTTCCGGAGGGGTTTCGGCTACACCTTC	CASSFRRGFGYTF
-	TRBV30	TRBJ2-7	-	TGTGCCTGGAGCCTTACCCACAGGTACTACGAGCAGTACTTC	CAWSLTHRYYEQYF
TRBD2	TRBV28	TRBJ2-7	once	TGTGCCAGCAGTCGGCCAGCGGGGGGGATCTACGAGCAGTACTTC	CASSRPAGGIYEQYF
-	TRBV2	TRBJ2-1	once	TGTGCCAGCAGGGACCGCAGCTCCTACAATGAGCAGTTCTTC	CASRDRSSYNEQFF
TRBD1	TRBV13	TRBJ1-6	-	TGTGCCAGCAGCCCTGAAGGGACAGGGTCTTCACCCCTCCACTTT	CASSPEGTGSSPLHF
-	TRBV27	TRBJ1-1	-	TGTGCCAGCAGTTTATTCGGAAACATGAACACTGAAGCTTTCTTT	CASSLFGNMNTEAFF
TRBD2	TRBV6-1	TRBJ2-7	once	TGTGCCAGCAGTGAAGGGCTAGCGGGAGGGTACGAGCAGTACTTC	CASSEGLAGGYEQYF
-	TRBV19	TRBJ2-5	once	TGTGCCAGTAGTACCCAAGAGACCCAGTACTTC	CASSTQETQYF
TRBD2	TRBV7-2	TRBJ2-7	-	TGTGCCAGCAGCTCGTTGACTAGCGGAGCCTACGAGCAGTACTTC	CASSSLTSGAYEQYF
TRBD2	TRBV28	TRBJ2-5	once	TGTGCCAGCAGGCTGGTAGCGGGGCTCGAAGAGACCCAGTACTTC	CASRLVAGLEETQYF
-	TRBV28	TRBJ1-3	-	TGTGCCAGCAGTACTCTAAGAGGACAGCTCTCTGGAAACACCATATATTTT	CASSTLRGQLSGNTIYF
-	TRBV5-8	TRBJ2-3	-	TGTGCCAGCAGCTTTGTCATTGTTAGGAGGGAGGCCGGGAGCACAGATACGCAGTATTTT	CASSFVIVRREAGSTDTQYF
TRBD2	TRBV11-2	TRBJ2-7	once	TGTGCCAGCAGCCCTACTAGCGGGAGTTCCTACGAGCAGTACTTC	CASSPTSGSSYEQYF
TRBD1	TRBV28	TRBJ2-5	-	TGTGCCAGCAGCCTAAATGGGGACAGAGCGGAGACCCAGTACTTC	CASSLNGDRAETQYF
-	TRBV27	TRBJ2-1	once	TGTGCCAGCAGTGATACTAGCTCCTACAATGAGCAGTTCTTC	CASSDTSSYNEQFF
TRBD2	TRBV29-1	TRBJ2-1	-	TGCAGCGTTGAGGGATACATAGCGGGAGGGCCCCACAATGAGCAGTTCTTC	CSVEGYIAGGPHNEQFF
TRBD2	TRBV7-9	TRBJ2-7	-	TGTGCCAGCAGCTTAGGCGGGAGGGGGTACGAGCAGTACTTC	CASSLGGRGYEQYF
-	TRBV9	TRBJ2-1	-	TGTGCCAGCAGCGTAGGCGGGGACTCCTACAATGAGCAGTTCTTC	CASSVGGDSYNEQFF
-	TRBV7-8	TRBJ2-7	-	TGTGCCAGCAGCTTCCCCAAAAACGAGCAGTACTTC	CASSFPKNEQYF
-	TRBV9	TRBJ1-5	-	TGTGCCAGCAGCGAGGGACTTTTTAGCAATCAGCCCCAGCATTTT	CASSEGLFSNQPQHF
-	TRBV30	TRBJ1-4	-	TGTGCCTGGAGTGGGACACCAACTAATGAAAAACTGTTTTTT	CAWSGTPTNEKLFF
TRBD1	TRBV27	TRBJ2-7	-	TGTGCCAGCAGATTCCGGGACAGGGGCCACGAGCAGTACTTC	CASRFRDRGHEQYF
TRBD1	TRBV28	TRBJ1-5	-	TGTGCCAGCAGACTGACAGGGGGCAATCAGCCCCAGCATTTT	CASRLTGGNQPQHF
-	TRBV29-1	TRBJ2-7	-	TGCAGCGTTGTTGGGAGCCTGGCTAGTTTCGAGCAGTACTTC	CSVVGSLASFEQYF
-	TRBV7-9	TRBJ2-7	-	TGTGCCAGCAGGAGGGGCACTGGCTACGAGCAGTACTTC	CASRRGTGYEQYF
-	TRBV6-1	TRBJ1-5	-	TGTGCCAGCAGTGAGGGTTATAGCAATCAGCCCCAGCATTTT	CASSEGYSNQPQHF
-	TRBV28	TRBJ2-1	-	TGTGCCAGCAGTTTAAGGCTAGCTTACGATGAGCAGTTCTTC	CASSLRLAYDEQFF
-	TRBV7-9	TRBJ2-7	-	TGTGCCAGCAGCTTATCGGGGTTCTCCTACGAGCAGTACTTC	CASSLSGFSYEQYF
TRBD2	TRBV25-1	TRBJ2-3	-	TGTGCCAGCAGTGAACATAGCGGGAGGGCTGTAGATACGCAGTATTTT	CASSEHSGRAVDTQYF
-	TRBV2	TRBJ2-1	-	TGTGCCAGCACCCCCCCAGGGCGCGACAATGAGCAGTTCTTC	CASTPPGRDNEQFF
TRBD2	TRBV7-3	TRBJ2-7	-	TGTGCCAGCAGCTATAGCGGGAGCAAGAGGGACGAGCAGTACTTC	CASSYSGSKRDEQYF
-	TRBV7-6	TRBJ2-7	-	TGTGCCAGCAGCCCCATCCCGGTTGTGGGGCACGAGCAGTACTTC	CASSPIPVVGHEQYF
-	TRBV28	TRBJ2-1	-	TGTGCCAGCAGTTTGGTATTGATGCGGGACGGGCAGTTCTTC	CASSLVLMRDGQFF